This T cell receptor beta chain was captured in a study of cytotoxic CD8 clonotypes in ibrutinib-treated CLL. Study-level findings and limits: With treatment, public clonotypes, which were uncommon, either contracted or remained stable.

As to this clone: The antigen is not known.

Libraries were prepared by immunoSEQ multiplex PCR; TCRdb keeps only in-frame clonotypes and omits some of them. The repertoire includes 150,000 to 200,000 clones, about 88% of them detected once, and about 3% sits in the top ten. Sequenced material: PBMCs, taken at disease progression, from a patient treated with ibrutinib. The clonotype originates from a human donor with chronic lymphocytic leukemia.

CDR3 residues: CASRINTIYF. The DNA of the CDR3 is TGTGCCAGCAGAATAAACACCATATATTTT. The J gene is TRBJ1-3, the V gene TRBV6-1; D not resolved. The CDR3 is 10 residues long. V was clipped by 6 bases and J by 6 bases, with 3 bases between them. The germline gives CDR1 MNHNS, CDR2 SASEGT.